This entry lists 17 T cell receptor beta chains sequenced from one sample in a study of OX40 agonist ivuxolimab in advanced cancers. The library was generated by the immunoSEQ multiplex PCR assay. Imported from immuneACCESS, the table was reduced by TCRdb to in-frame sequences with V and J called. These copies leave out some clones; in studies compared against another copy, an unresolved V gene accounts for under half, and the cause of the remainder is not known. The sample contains roughly 60,000 clones, approximately 90% of them found a single time. The biggest ten clones account for 0.35% to 0.55% of the sample. Sequencing used CD4+ or CD8+ T cells sorted from blood, obtained in a trial of the OX40 agonist ivuxolimab. These receptors were obtained from an adult with an advanced solid tumor such as melanoma, head and neck, liver or kidney cancer.

The rearrangement joins TRBV9 to TRBJ2-5; D is unclear. The CDR3 spans 18 residues. The germline CDR1 and CDR2 sequences are SGDLS and YYNGEE. Trimming took 0 bases from V and 4 from J, leaving 22 bases between them. Written as DNA, the CDR3 is TGTGCCAGCAGCGTAGGGGCTTTAGGAGCTGGGTCCGGAGAGACCCAGTACTTC. It specifies CASSVGALGAGSGETQYF.

This rearrangement joins TRBV5-8 to TRBJ2-1, with 7 bases identical to TRBD1. CDR1 is SGHTS, CDR2 YDEGEE, per germline. The CDR3 loop spans 13 amino acids. V dropped 6 bases and J dropped 3; count of bases not matched to a gene: 3. CDR3 nucleotides: TGTGCCAGCATCCGGGACAGCTACAATGAGCAGTTCTTC. Amino acid sequence: CASIRDSYNEQFF.

The rearrangement joins TRBV9 to TRBJ2-7, with 9 bases aligning to TRBD2. The junction had 4 bases not matched to a gene; V was cut back by 4 bases and J by 2 bases. The CDR3 runs to 14 residues. CDR1 is SGDLS, CDR2 YYNGEE, per germline. The CDR3: CASSLTSGPYEQYF. The CDR3 DNA reads TGTGCCAGCAGCTTGACTAGCGGCCCCTACGAGCAGTACTTC.

This clone came up a few times. The chain carries TRBV2 and TRBJ2-7, with D possibly TRBD2 on 6 matching bases. Germline V gene data show CDR1 as SNHLY and CDR2 as FYNNEI. The CDR3 length is 12 residues. V lost 8 bases and J 3 bases, leaving 11 bases between the germline ends. Written as DNA, the CDR3 is TGTGCCAGCGGTGCGACTAGCTACGAGCAGTACTTC. The encoded protein is CASGATSYEQYF.

V and J are TRBV7-9 and TRBJ2-7, with D perhaps TRBD2 (7 bases). Germline V gene lookup returns CDR1 SEHNR and CDR2 FQNEAQ (reference sequence). The V end was cut by 5 bases, the J end by 4 bases, with 15 bases between. CDR3 size: 14 residues. The CDR3 reads CASSPQGGAYEQYF. The CDR3 nucleotides read TGTGCCAGCAGCCCCCAAGGGGGGGCTTACGAGCAGTACTTC.

This clone showed up just once. The V gene is TRBV19, the J gene TRBJ1-2, with a possible D match to TRBD1 (6 bases). Between the trimmed V and J ends, which lost 5 bases and 2 bases, there was a span of 9 bases. The CDR3 is made up of 13 amino acids. Germline V gene lookup returns CDR1 LNHDA and CDR2 SQIVND (reference sequence). CDR3 sequence: CASSLGQNYGYTF. In DNA form, the CDR3 reads TGTGCCAGTAGTCTCGGACAGAACTATGGCTACACCTTC.

This chain connects TRBV11-3 to TRBJ2-1; D possibly corresponds to TRBD2 (6 bases). Trimming shortened V by 4 bases and J by 9 bases, and 16 bases separated the two germline ends. Germline lookup yields CDR1 SGHNT and CDR2 YENEEA. This CDR3 comprises 14 residues. The CDR3 sequence: CASSSSGTRGEQFF. In nucleotides, the CDR3 is TGTGCCAGCAGCTCTTCCGGGACTCGGGGTGAGCAGTTCTTC.

This sequence joins TRBV6-4 and TRBJ1-2, with a weak D call TRBD1 (5 bases). The CDR3 runs to 12 residues. V was pared by 4 bases and J by 8 bases, with 11 bases between. Germline values: CDR1 MRHNA, CDR2 SNTAGT. The CDR3 loop is CASSGQLGGYTF. The CDR3 DNA follows: TGTGCCAGCAGTGGACAGCTCGGGGGCTACACCTTC.

The chain links TRBV10-3 to TRBJ1-1; TRBD1 matches at 9 bases. Trimming removed 6 bases from V and 1 base from J; junction bases left unmatched: 3. Germline V CDR1 and CDR2: ENHRY, SYGVKD. The CDR3 spans 14 residues. CDR3 DNA: TGTGCCATCAGGGACAGGGGCTCGAACACTGAAGCTTTCTTT. This gives the protein CAIRDRGSNTEAFF.

This clone was detected once. CDR3 residues: CASSEKPPGTSGVSEQYF. In DNA, the CDR3 is TGTGCCAGCAGTGAAAAACCCCCCGGGACTAGCGGGGTCAGCGAGCAGTACTTC. The rearrangement links TRBV6-1 to TRBJ2-7; 13 positions match TRBD2. The CDR3 runs 18 residues. The ends lost 2 bases at V and 6 bases at J; junction bases unmatched: 13. Germline-derived CDR1 and CDR2 are MNHNS and SASEGT.

CDR3 amino acids: CSVELWGASYGYTF. The CDR3 DNA sequence: TGCAGCGTTGAATTATGGGGGGCAAGCTATGGCTACACCTTC. The J gene is TRBJ1-2, the V gene TRBV29-1, with D maybe TRBD1 (6 bases). Trimming cost V 2 bases and J 4 bases, with 14 bases left between them. The CDR3 spans 14 residues. CDR1 SQVTM and CDR2 ANQGSEA come from the germline V gene.

This clone showed up just once. The chain recombines TRBV27 with TRBJ2-7, with 9 bases lining up with TRBD1. The CDR3 loop spans 14 amino acids. Unmatched junction bases numbered 6, after V lost 5 bases and J lost 4 bases. Germline assignment: CDR1 MNHEY and CDR2 SMNVEV (reference sequence). Here the CDR3 reads CASSRMDRGYEQYF. The CDR3 DNA sequence: TGTGCCAGCAGTCGAATGGACAGGGGTTACGAGCAGTACTTC.

The rearrangement uses TRBV18 and TRBJ2-5; 7 positions agree with TRBD1. J was trimmed by 9 bases and V by 6 bases; bases with no gene match: 10. Germline V gene lookup returns CDR1 KGHSH and CDR2 LQKENI. The CDR3 is made up of 13 amino acids. CDR3 DNA sequence: TGTGCCAGCTCCCCAGTGTCCCAGGGGGCCCAGTACTTC. Amino acid sequence: CASSPVSQGAQYF. The full variable domain, in which reference TRBV18 and TRBJ2-5 provide the parts outside the CDR3, is NAGVMQNPRHLVRRRGQEARLRCSPMKGHSHVYWYRQLPEEGLKFMVYLQKENIIDESGMPKERFSAEFPKEGPSILRIQQVVRGDSAAYFCASSPVSQGAQYFGPGTRLLVL.

This clone was detected only a few times. J is TRBJ2-5 and V is TRBV4-1; perhaps TRBD2 as D (6 bases). Between the trimmed V and J ends, which lost 4 bases and 2 bases, there was a span of 17 bases. The CDR3 is 16 residues long. Germline V CDR1 and CDR2: MGHRA, YSYEKL. This CDR3 reads CASSRKLASEQETQYF. The CDR3 nucleotides are TGCGCCAGCAGCCGTAAGCTAGCGTCAGAACAAGAGACCCAGTACTTC.

The chain recombines TRBV2 with TRBJ1-4; D unresolved. This CDR3 contains 12 residues. CDR1 is SNHLY, CDR2 FYNNEI, per germline. The V and J ends lost 3 bases and 7 bases respectively, with 6 bases between them. The CDR3 DNA follows: TGTGCCAGCAGTGAGTTAAGTGAAAAACTGTTTTTT. It yields the protein CASSELSEKLFF.

This clone is a singleton in its sample. This chain uses TRBV5-1 with TRBJ2-1; 7 positions match TRBD2. The CDR3 has 16 residues. The germline V gene has CDR1 SGHRS and CDR2 YFSETQ. After removal of 0 bases from V and 5 bases from J, the junction contained 8 bases not matched to a gene. The CDR3 nucleotides are TGCGCCAGCAGCTTGGGTATGGCTAGCGGAAACAATGAGCAGTTCTTC. The encoded protein is CASSLGMASGNNEQFF.

The chain is built from TRBV5-4 and TRBJ1-3; 8 nucleotides line up with TRBD1. The CDR3 is 19 amino acids. CDR1 is SGHNT, CDR2 YYREEE, per germline (reference sequence). The junction had 11 bases not matched to a gene; V was cut back by 0 bases and J by 0 bases. CDR3 loop: CASSLVVDREISSGNTIYF. DNA for the CDR3: TGTGCCAGCAGCTTGGTGGTGGACAGGGAAATTTCCTCTGGAAACACCATATATTTT.